One sample yielded the 6 T cell receptor beta chains listed below, sequenced in a study of cytomegalovirus exposure and HLA in healthy donors. Both 60 Vbeta primers and 13 Jbeta primers went into the PCR. TCRdb keeps only in-frame clones here, not all; method: immunoSEQ multiplex PCR. Among fewer than 200,000 clones listed, more than 65% were seen once. Sequencing was carried out using PBMCs. The receptors originated from a male donor in good health and CMV-seronegative.

The J gene is TRBJ1-3, the V gene TRBV19; D is uncertain. Trimming stripped 7 bases from V and 0 bases from J, with 19 bases between. CDR3 length: 17 amino acids. CDR1 and CDR2 from the germline V gene are LNHDA and SQIVND (reference sequence). CDR3 DNA: TGTGCCAGTATTAGAGGTATCGAAGACGGCTCTGGAAACACCATATATTTT. It yields the protein CASIRGIEDGSGNTIYF.

V usage is TRBV29-1 and J usage is TRBJ1-1, with 7 bases lining up with TRBD1. V shed 8 bases, J shed 3 bases, and the junction held 9 bases outside the gene matches. Per germline, CDR1 SQVTM and CDR2 ANQGSEA. This CDR3 has 13 residues. Written as DNA, the CDR3 is TGCAGCAGCAAGTCCGGGACAGACACTGAAGCTTTCTTT. Its translation is CSSKSGTDTEAFF.

The rearrangement links TRBV7-8 to TRBJ1-2; D not certain. The CDR3 extends over 15 amino acids. Per the germline V gene, CDR1 is SGHVS and CDR2 is FQNEAQ. Trimming left V 5 bases short and J 6 bases short, with 19 bases between. Here the CDR3 reads CASSTASKAQDGYTF. The DNA of the CDR3 is TGTGCCAGCAGCACAGCCTCAAAAGCTCAGGATGGCTACACCTTC.

The chain carries TRBV11-1 and TRBJ2-3; D possibly corresponds to TRBD1 (6 bases). V was clipped by 5 bases and J by 8 bases, with 17 bases between them. The CDR3 is 14 residues long. The germline gives CDR1 SGHAT, CDR2 FQDESV (reference sequence). As DNA, the CDR3 is TGTGCCAGCAGCCCCATAGTCCTAGGGGGTACGCAGTATTTT. This codes for CASSPIVLGGTQYF.

The gene calls are TRBV9 and TRBJ1-1; TRBD1 agrees at 9 bases. The CDR3 is 17 amino acids. The trim removed 0 bases at V and 7 bases at J, leaving 13 bases unmatched. Germline CDR1 reads SGDLS; CDR2 reads YYNGEE. The CDR3 DNA reads TGTGCCAGCAGCGTAGCCCCGGGACAGGGAAAGTCGGGTGAAGCTTTCTTT. Amino acid sequence: CASSVAPGQGKSGEAFF.

This sequence joins TRBV9 and TRBJ1-6; TRBD1 is a possible D gene (6 bases). CDR1 and CDR2 from the germline V gene are SGDLS and YYNGEE. V lost 6 bases to trimming and J lost 8 bases, with 12 bases between them. There are 13 residues in the CDR3. The CDR3 loop is CASTTGLDSPLHF. The CDR3, as DNA: TGTGCCAGCACCACAGGGTTGGATTCACCCCTCCACTTT.